This T cell receptor beta chain is drawn from a study of blood T cell repertoires in COVID-19. Study-level background: Donors in the United States, Italy and Spain gave samples during acute or convalescent COVID-19. From T cells, B-cell-depleted T cells, or PBMCs came the material, which was cDNA or gDNA.

How the authors handled the data: Amplification with reference gene primers provided the estimates of nucleated cell counts. The table came from immunoSEQ multiplex PCR; TCRdb's copy has only in-frame clones and leaves some out. The DNA gave D and trimming, while V, J and clone size come from that table. The sample contains around 700,000 clones, about 90% of which appear only once. Germline V gene lookup returns CDR1 MNHEY and CDR2 SVGEGT. CDR3 size: 16 residues. J was trimmed by 1 base and V by 0 bases; bases with no gene match: 6. This chain uses TRBV6-2 or TRBV6-3 with TRBJ2-7; 7 bases map to TRBD1. This TCR was sampled from a young woman with acute or convalescent COVID-19. The sample consisted of peripheral blood. Written as DNA, the CDR3 is TGTGCCAGCAGTTACTCGAGAGGGGACAGTTCCTACGAGCAGTACTTC. Its translation is CASSYSRGDSSYEQYF.